One sample yielded the 18 T cell receptor beta chains listed below, sequenced in a study of blood T cell repertoires in COVID-19. Generated by immunoSEQ multiplex PCR, the TCRdb table keeps only in-frame clones and is missing some. The data hold 200,000 to 300,000 clones, with around four fifths observed a single time. Sequenced material: peripheral blood. These receptors all come from an older woman with active or convalescent COVID-19.

The chain uses TRBV5-1 and TRBJ1-5; the D gene is possibly TRBD1 (6 bases). CDR1 SGHRS and CDR2 YFSETQ come from the germline V gene. V was cut by 4 bases and J by 4 bases, with 15 bases left in between. This CDR3 has 15 residues. This CDR3 reads CASSPSGARNQPQHF. In nucleotides, the CDR3 is TGCGCCAGCAGCCCCTCAGGGGCCAGAAATCAGCCCCAGCATTTT.

This clone has only a few counts. V gene TRBV1 combines with J gene TRBJ2-1; the D segment call TRBD2 is taken from the table without a DNA check. TRBV1 is given as a pseudogene. CDR3 length: 15 amino acids. This CDR3 is CTSSSNRSGGYEQFF. The CDR3 DNA is TGCACCAGCAGCTCCAACCGGAGCGGGGGCTATGAGCAGTTCTTC.

This clone came up a few times. The chain joins TRBV30 to TRBJ2-7; 7 bases fit TRBD1. CDR3 size: 15 residues. The germline gives CDR1 GTSNPN, CDR2 SVGIG (reference sequence). The trim removed 3 bases at V and 2 bases at J, leaving 10 bases unmatched. The CDR3 DNA is TGTGCCTGGAGCGGACAGGTCGAGGGGGCCTACGAGCAGTACTTC. It is translated as CAWSGQVEGAYEQYF.

V and J are TRBV7-9 and TRBJ1-1; TRBD1 matches at 7 bases. V was pared by 5 bases and J by 10 bases, with 7 bases of the junction left unmatched. The CDR3 runs 12 residues. Per the germline V gene, CDR1 is SEHNR and CDR2 is FQNEAQ (reference sequence). In DNA, the CDR3 is TGTGCCAGCAGCCCTGACAGGGTTAGAGCTTTCTTT. This codes for CASSPDRVRAFF.

This sequence joins TRBV9 and TRBJ2-1; 7 bases line up with TRBD1. With V trimmed by 2 bases and J by 9 bases, 11 bases remained unmatched. This CDR3 has 15 residues. Germline V CDR1 and CDR2: SGDLS, YYNGEE. Written as DNA, the CDR3 is TGTGCCAGCAGCGTCGGGACAGTAAACGACGCTGAGCAGTTCTTC. Amino acid sequence: CASSVGTVNDAEQFF.

The chain links TRBV5-5 to TRBJ2-5, with TRBD2 matching 15 bases. Germline V CDR1 and CDR2: SGHKS, YYEKEE (reference sequence). The CDR3 runs 17 residues. Germline trimming cut 4 bases from V and 2 bases from J; bases unmatched to any gene: 6. In DNA form, the CDR3 reads TGTGCCAGCAGCCCGGGACTAGCGGGGGGTTTTCAAGAGACCCAGTACTTC. This sequence encodes CASSPGLAGGFQETQYF.

The rearrangement uses TRBV5-1 and TRBJ1-2; D not resolved. The ends were cut back, 0 bases at V and 4 bases at J, with 10 bases in the middle. Germline CDR1 SGHRS, CDR2 YFSETQ. The CDR3 sequence is 14 residues long. For the CDR3, the DNA is TGCGCCAGCAGCTTGGGCCAACCAGGCTATGGCTACACCTTC. Encoded protein: CASSLGQPGYGYTF.

The chain carries TRBV11-2 and TRBJ2-3; 9 bases align to TRBD2. With 4 bases clipped from V and 1 base from J, the junction kept 9 bases outside the gene matches. The CDR3 totals 17 residues. Looked up from germline, CDR1 is SGHAT and CDR2 is FQNNGV. CDR3 protein: CASSSTLTSGRTDTQYF. The CDR3 DNA follows: TGTGCCAGCAGCTCTACCCTGACTAGCGGCCGCACAGATACGCAGTATTTT.

The chain combines TRBV25-1 with TRBJ1-3; no firm D call. V lost 3 bases and J 4 bases, leaving 4 bases between the germline ends. This CDR3 has 12 amino acids. CDR1 is MGHDK and CDR2 is SYGVNS in the germline V gene. The CDR3 DNA follows: TGTGCCAGCAGTGATCTAGGAAACACCATATATTTT. As protein: CASSDLGNTIYF.

This clone was counted between two and nine times. The J gene is TRBJ1-6, the V gene TRBV19; D is undetermined. The CDR3 spans 14 residues. CDR1 is LNHDA and CDR2 is SQIVND in the germline V gene (reference sequence). V shed 2 bases and J shed 6 bases, with 8 bases lying between them. CDR3 DNA: TGTGCCAGTAGTATATTCCGGGGTAATTCACCCCTCCACTTT. It is translated as CASSIFRGNSPLHF.

This clone was counted between two and nine times. The chain's CDR3 is CASSLGLAVGFF. The CDR3 DNA reads as TGTGCCAGCAGCTTGGGGCTAGCGGTGGGGTTCTTC. The J gene is TRBJ2-1, the V gene TRBV5-5; 7 bases match TRBD2. CDR3 length: 12 residues. J gave up 15 bases and V 0 bases, and 6 bases lay outside the gene matches. Germline loops: CDR1 SGHKS, CDR2 YYEKEE (reference sequence).

The V gene is TRBV7-2, the J gene TRBJ2-3; TRBD2 agrees at 8 bases. V trimming: 5 bases; J trimming: 6 bases; junction bases outside the gene matches: 10. The CDR3 contains 15 residues. The germline V gene has CDR1 SGHTA and CDR2 FQGNSA. CDR3 in amino acids: CASSENSGVWDTQYF. The CDR3 coding sequence is TGTGCCAGCAGCGAGAATAGCGGGGTGTGGGATACGCAGTATTTT.

V and J are TRBV5-6 and TRBJ1-6, with 10 bases lining up with TRBD1. Trimming took 2 bases from V and 5 from J; bases not matched to a gene: 7. The CDR3 runs to 17 residues. Germline V gene lookup returns CDR1 SGHDT and CDR2 YYEEEE. The CDR3 region is CASSFGDRGPDNSPLHF. CDR3 in DNA: TGTGCCAGCAGCTTTGGGGACAGGGGACCCGATAATTCACCCCTCCACTTT.

V is TRBV7-2 and J is TRBJ2-1; TRBD2 might be the D (7 bases). V lost 10 bases and J 4 bases, leaving 14 bases between the germline ends. This CDR3 comprises 13 residues. Looked up from germline, CDR1 is SGHTA and CDR2 is FQGNSA. The CDR3 DNA reads as TGTGCCACGCGGGGGCCCAGTTACAATGAGCAGTTCTTC. This encodes CATRGPSYNEQFF.

This chain uses TRBV21-1 with TRBJ1-1; TRBD1 is the table's D call and was not checked against the DNA. TRBV21-1 has pseudogene status. The CDR3 has 17 amino acids. The CDR3 is CASSLRDRGLSRAEAFF. DNA of the CDR3: TGTGCCAGCAGCTTGCGGGACAGGGGCCTCAGCCGCGCTGAAGCTTTCTTT.

The rearrangement uses TRBV29-1 and TRBJ2-1; TRBD1 matches 9 bases. Germline V gene sequence: CDR1 SQVTM, CDR2 ANQGSEA. The CDR3 has 13 amino acids. With 4 bases clipped from V and 6 bases from J, the junction kept 4 bases outside the gene matches. The CDR3 reads CSVGGQGLNEQFF. The CDR3 DNA sequence: TGCAGCGTTGGGGGACAGGGACTCAATGAGCAGTTCTTC.

The V and J genes are TRBV3-1 (or the pseudogene TRBV3-2) and TRBJ2-7, with 8 bases fitting TRBD1. Trimming at V came to 0 bases and at J to 4 bases, leaving 23 bases not matched to a gene. From germline, CDR1 is LGHDT and CDR2 YNNKEL (reference sequence). This CDR3 spans 21 amino acids. The CDR3, as DNA: TGTGCCAGCAGCCAAGATAGGCTGTATGAGTGTTCGGGACAGGACCATTACGAGCAGTACTTC. It specifies CASSQDRLYECSGQDHYEQYF.

This clone showed up just once. The chain links TRBV10-1 to TRBJ1-1; D is unclear. The V end was cut by 10 bases, the J end by 7 bases, with 19 bases between. Per the germline V gene, CDR1 is WNHNN and CDR2 is SYGVQD (reference sequence). The CDR3 runs to 13 residues. CDR3 in amino acids: CATSRTTRGEAFF. Here the CDR3 DNA reads TGCGCCACCTCTCGAACAACACGGGGTGAAGCTTTCTTT.